The next 22 T cell receptor beta chains were all read from a single sample in a study of blood T cell repertoires in COVID-19. Clones were read by immunoSEQ multiplex PCR, and TCRdb kept only the in-frame ones, dropping some. The sample gives roughly 43,000 clones, roughly 63% of which show up once; about 5.9% is in the top ten. Sequencing input: peripheral blood. The receptors derive from an elderly man with acute or convalescent COVID-19.

The chain combines TRBV7-2 with TRBJ1-1, with 8 bases aligning to TRBD1. The ends lost 1 base at V and 1 base at J; junction bases unmatched: 2. In germline, CDR1 is SGHTA, CDR2 FQGNSA. CDR3 length equals 15 residues. Here the CDR3 reads CASSLGDRRNTEAFF. CDR3 bases: TGTGCCAGCAGCTTAGGGGACAGGAGGAACACTGAAGCTTTCTTT.

This rearrangement joins TRBV15 to TRBJ1-4; D is uncertain. CDR1 and CDR2 from the germline V gene are LNHNV and YYDKDF (reference sequence). CDR3 length: 16 residues. Between the trimmed V and J ends, which lost 1 base and 4 bases, there was a span of 13 bases. CDR3 residues: CATSRVGEGFNEKLFF. The CDR3 DNA is TGTGCCACCAGCAGAGTGGGAGAGGGTTTTAATGAAAAACTGTTTTTT.

This clone was recorded once. This chain links TRBV11-3 with TRBJ1-5; D is uncertain. Looked up from germline, CDR1 is SGHNT and CDR2 is YENEEA. Trimming cost V 6 bases and J 2 bases, with 8 bases left between them. The CDR3 is made up of 13 amino acids. CDR3 nucleotide sequence: TGTGCCAGCAGTCTTACAGGCAATCAGCCCCAGCATTTT. Translation: CASSLTGNQPQHF.

For the CDR3, the DNA is TGTGCCAGCAGCGCCCGGACAGGGGGAATGCACACTGAAGCTTTCTTT. Protein sequence: CASSARTGGMHTEAFF. The chain has TRBV9 and TRBJ1-1; 10 nucleotides agree with TRBD1. Unmatched junction bases numbered 8, after V lost 3 bases and J lost 3 bases. This CDR3 contains 16 residues. CDR1 and CDR2 from the germline V gene are SGDLS and YYNGEE.

This chain uses TRBV3-1 (or the pseudogene TRBV3-2) with TRBJ1-4; TRBD1 might be the D (6 bases). The CDR3 is 15 amino acids. Germline CDR1 is LGHDT and CDR2 is YNNKEL (reference sequence). V lost 0 bases and J lost 12, with 17 bases in between. CDR3 region: CASSQDFQLPGELFF. Written as DNA, the CDR3 is TGTGCCAGCAGCCAAGATTTCCAGCTACCAGGGGAACTGTTTTTT.

The chain couples TRBV19 to TRBJ1-5, with unresolved D. The V gene's germline CDR1 is LNHDA and CDR2 SQIVND (reference sequence). The CDR3 sequence is 15 residues long. The V end was cut by 2 bases, the J end by 0 bases, with 8 bases between. The CDR3: CASSITAYSNQPQHF. CDR3 coding DNA: TGTGCCAGTAGTATAACAGCTTATAGCAATCAGCCCCAGCATTTT.

The chain recombines TRBV4-1 with TRBJ2-3; 7 bases align to TRBD2. J gave up 1 base and V 0 bases, and 13 bases lay outside the gene matches. The CDR3 is 19 residues long. The germline CDR1 and CDR2 sequences are MGHRA and YSYEKL. Here the CDR3 DNA reads TGCGCCAGCAGCCAAGAAACTGGGGTAGTAAGCGGGGGCACAGATACGCAGTATTTT. It yields the protein CASSQETGVVSGGTDTQYF.

This clone showed up just a few times. The chain has TRBV4-1 and TRBJ1-4; possible D gene TRBD1, 5 bases. V was trimmed by 0 bases and J by 7 bases, leaving 15 bases between them. The CDR3 covers 16 residues. Germline loops: CDR1 MGHRA, CDR2 YSYEKL. The CDR3 DNA reads as TGCGCCAGCAGCCAAGATGGGGCAGTGGAAGGTGAAAAACTGTTTTTT. As protein: CASSQDGAVEGEKLFF.

V usage is TRBV5-6 and J usage is TRBJ1-4; D gene uncertain. The CDR3 runs 15 residues. CDR1 and CDR2 from the germline V gene are SGHDT and YYEEEE. V dropped 0 bases and J dropped 8 bases, with 14 bases sitting between them. CDR3 DNA sequence: TGTGCCAGCAGCTTGGTAGATCGTGCTCGGGAAAAACTGTTTTTT. Its translation: CASSLVDRAREKLFF.

V usage is TRBV19 and J usage is TRBJ1-5; D gene uncertain. Trimming cost V 6 bases and J 0 bases, with 12 bases left between them. The germline CDR1 and CDR2 sequences are LNHDA and SQIVND (reference sequence). The CDR3 has 15 amino acids. The chain's CDR3 is CASSQQWPSNQPQHF. CDR3 nucleotide sequence: TGTGCCAGTAGCCAACAGTGGCCTAGCAATCAGCCCCAGCATTTT.

V usage is TRBV29-1 and J usage is TRBJ1-1, with D possibly being TRBD1 (5 bases). CDR1 SQVTM and CDR2 ANQGSEA come from the germline V gene. V lost 1 base to trimming and J lost 0 bases, with 9 bases between them. This CDR3 region has 14 residues. The CDR3 spells CSVEGGGMNTEAFF. As DNA, the CDR3 is TGCAGCGTTGAAGGGGGGGGAATGAACACTGAAGCTTTCTTT. The variable domain in full, completed from reference TRBV29-1 and TRBJ1-1, reads SAVISQKPSRDICQRGTSLTIQCQVDSQVTMMFWYRQQPGQSLTLIATANQGSEATYESGFVIDKFPISRPNLTFSTLTVSNMSPEDSSIYLCSVEGGGMNTEAFFGQGTRLTVV.

On this clone: Additional DNA sequences in this sample encode the identical CDR3. The chain is built from TRBV30 and TRBJ2-3; the match to TRBD1 covers 9 bases. Germline CDR1 GTSNPN, CDR2 SVGIG (reference sequence). This CDR3 contains 15 residues. V was clipped by 0 bases and J by 4 bases; unmatched bases: 5. The CDR3 DNA reads as TGTGCCTGGAGTGTGAAGGGACAGGGATCAGATACGCAGTATTTT. Protein product: CAWSVKGQGSDTQYF.

This clone was seen ten or more times. The chain couples TRBV9 to TRBJ1-6; D is unclear. Trimming removed 4 bases from V and 10 bases from J, with 12 bases in between. The CDR3 contains 13 residues. Per the germline V gene, CDR1 is SGDLS and CDR2 is YYNGEE. The CDR3 spells CASSPRQDSPLHF. The CDR3 region has the DNA TGTGCCAGCAGCCCGAGACAAGACTCACCCCTCCACTTT. The full variable domain, its missing parts supplied by reference TRBV9 and TRBJ1-6, is DSGVTQTPKHLITATGQRVTLRCSPRSGDLSVYWYQQSLDQGLQFLIQYYNGEERAKGNILERFSAQQFPDLHSELNLSSLELGDSALYFCASSPRQDSPLHFGNGTRLTVT.

The CDR3 here is CASSSGQGYNSPLHF. CDR3 DNA sequence: TGCGCCAGCAGCTCCGGCCAGGGTTATAATTCACCCCTCCACTTT. The genes are TRBV5-1 and TRBJ1-6, with D possibly matching TRBD1 (5 bases). Germline assignment: CDR1 SGHRS and CDR2 YFSETQ. CDR3 size: 15 residues. V was cut by 3 bases and J by 4 bases, with 11 bases left in between.

The CDR3 loop reads CASSIGSGMRSTYEQYF. CDR3 in DNA: TGTGCCAGTAGTATAGGGTCCGGGATGAGAAGTACCTACGAGCAGTACTTC. The chain carries TRBV19 and TRBJ2-7; tentatively, D is TRBD2 (5 bases). Germline V lookup: CDR1 LNHDA, CDR2 SQIVND (reference sequence). With 1 base removed from V and 2 bases from J, the gap between germline ends came to 18 bases. This CDR3 is built from 17 residues. The whole variable domain, filled in from reference TRBV19 and TRBJ2-7, reads DGGITQSPKYLFRKEGQNVTLSCEQNLNHDAMYWYRQDPGQGLRLIYYSQIVNDFQKGDIAEGYSVSREKKESFPLTVTSAQKNPTAFYLCASSIGSGMRSTYEQYFGPGTRLTVT.

The rearrangement joins TRBV7-2 to TRBJ1-1; D not certain. Germline lookup yields CDR1 SGHTA and CDR2 FQGNSA. The V and J ends lost 6 bases and 8 bases respectively, with 13 bases between them. The CDR3 length is 12 residues. The CDR3 sequence: CASRGRATEAFF. The CDR3 DNA reads TGTGCCAGCAGGGGGAGGGCGACGGAAGCTTTCTTT.

This clone was counted a few times. The chain combines TRBV7-2 with TRBJ2-7, with D possibly TRBD2 on 6 matching bases. Deletions cut 1 base from V and 0 bases from J, with 7 bases between. Germline CDR1 SGHTA, CDR2 FQGNSA. This CDR3 is built from 14 residues. The CDR3 nucleotides are TGTGCCAGCAGCTTAGTCGGGAGCTCCTACGAGCAGTACTTC. Translating it yields CASSLVGSSYEQYF. The variable domain in full, completed from reference TRBV7-2 and TRBJ2-7, reads GAGVSQSPSNKVTEKGKDVELRCDPISGHTALYWYRQSLGQGLEFLIYFQGNSAPDKSGLPSDRFSAERTGGSVSTLTIQRTQQEDSAVYLCASSLVGSSYEQYFGPGTRLTVT.

The J gene is TRBJ2-4, the V gene TRBV28; TRBD1 agrees at 9 bases. This CDR3 has 16 amino acids. V was pared by 5 bases and J by 1 base, with 6 bases of the junction left unmatched. In germline, CDR1 is MDHEN, CDR2 SYDVKM. As DNA, the CDR3 is TGTGCCAGCAGTCGGGGACAGGGATTGGCCAAAAACATTCAGTACTTC. It encodes CASSRGQGLAKNIQYF.

This chain uses TRBV11-2 with TRBJ2-2; D unclear. The CDR3 consists of 15 residues. The germline CDR1 and CDR2 sequences are SGHAT and FQNNGV. Between the trimmed V and J ends, which lost 1 base and 3 bases, there was a span of 9 bases. CDR3 in DNA: TGTGCCAGCAGCTTAGGAGAAACCTACACCGGGGAGCTGTTTTTT. It yields the protein CASSLGETYTGELFF. Using reference TRBV11-2 and TRBJ2-2 for the parts outside the CDR3, the full variable domain is EAGVAQSPRYKIIEKRQSVAFWCNPISGHATLYWYQQILGQGPKLLIQFQNNGVVDDSQLPKDRFSAERLKGVDSTLKIQPAKLEDSAVYLCASSLGETYTGELFFGEGSRLTVL.

The rearrangement joins TRBV5-6 to TRBJ1-2; maybe TRBD1 (5 bases). Trimming removed 0 bases at V and 3 bases at J, with 9 bases between. Germline-derived CDR1 and CDR2 are SGHDT and YYEEEE. The CDR3 is made up of 14 amino acids. The DNA of the CDR3 is TGTGCCAGCAGCTTGGGAGACAGATACTATGGCTACACCTTC. Amino acid sequence: CASSLGDRYYGYTF.

V is TRBV7-9 and J is TRBJ1-2; D gene unclear. Trimming shortened V by 1 base and J by 3 bases, and 18 bases separated the two germline ends. The germline V gene encodes CDR1 SEHNR and CDR2 FQNEAQ (reference sequence). The CDR3 runs to 17 residues. Written as DNA, the CDR3 is TGTGCCAGCAGCTTAGTGGTGGCTTATCAACATGACTATGGCTACACCTTC. Protein product: CASSLVVAYQHDYGYTF.

The chain joins TRBV19 to TRBJ1-2; 7 bases fit TRBD1. The ends lost 2 bases at V and 4 bases at J; junction bases unmatched: 13. The CDR3 contains 17 residues. CDR1 is LNHDA and CDR2 is SQIVND in the germline V gene (reference sequence). CDR3 coding DNA: TGTGCCAGTAGTATATTTTCCCACCCGGACAGGCTCTATGGCTACACCTTC. It translates to CASSIFSHPDRLYGYTF.